This TCR beta chain stems from a study of CD8 T cells in Susac syndrome. CDR1 and CDR2 (germline): LGHDT, YNNKEL (reference sequence). This CDR3 has 15 residues. V was clipped by 3 bases and J by 8 bases; unmatched bases: 8. Random hexamers were used to reverse transcribe about 0.5 to 1 ug of RNA. TCRdb re-analysed the immunoSEQ multiplex PCR reads in MiXCR, keeping a single row per CDR3 protein. The sample has about 200,000 distinct CDR3 sequences, 91% seen once. This chain connects TRBV3-1 to TRBJ1-2; TRBD1 matches 11 bases. This clonotype originated in a human donor with Susac syndrome. The sequenced sample was CD4+ T cells from PBMCs. The CDR3 loop is CASSQPGQGAGGYTF. CDR3 coding DNA: TGTGCCAGCAGCCAGCCCGGACAGGGGGCAGGGGGCTACACCTTC.